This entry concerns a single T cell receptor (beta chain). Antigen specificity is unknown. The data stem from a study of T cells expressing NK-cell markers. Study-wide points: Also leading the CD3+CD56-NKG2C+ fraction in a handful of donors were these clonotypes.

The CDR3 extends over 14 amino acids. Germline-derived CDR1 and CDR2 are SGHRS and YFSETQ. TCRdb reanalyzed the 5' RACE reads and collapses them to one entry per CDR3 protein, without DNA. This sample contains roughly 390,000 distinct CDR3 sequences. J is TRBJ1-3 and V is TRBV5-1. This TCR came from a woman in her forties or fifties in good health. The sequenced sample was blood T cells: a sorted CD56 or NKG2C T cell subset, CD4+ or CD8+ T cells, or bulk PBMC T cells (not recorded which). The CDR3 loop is CASRPQPSGNTIYF.